The 2 T cell receptor beta chains in this list originate from one sample, sequenced in a study of tumor and adjacent non-tumor tissue in lung cancer. RNA was extracted from bulk tissue without any cell sorting. Three rounds of nested PCR, following a modified ARM-PCR protocol, produced the TCRbeta library. TCRdb re-derived calls from the multiplex PCR reads in MiXCR, one entry per CDR3 protein. This sample has tens of thousands of distinct CDR3 sequences; 77% occur once, and the top ten carry about 12%. Sample: lung tumor tissue. Receptor source: a woman in her forties or fifties with non-small cell lung cancer.

In the case of this clonotype: One end of the junction is discordant with germline, which a read error may explain. The chain employs TRBV5-1 and TRBJ2-5, with D unclear. There are 14 residues in the CDR3. Per germline, CDR1 SGHRS and CDR2 YFSETQ. The CDR3 bases are TGCGCCAGTAGCTTTGGGCTGCCAACGGAGACCCAGTACTTC. This encodes CASSFGLPTETQYF. Complete variable domain (other parts from reference TRBV5-1 and TRBJ2-5): KAGVTQTPRYLIKTRGQQVTLSCSPISGHRSVSWYQQTPGQGLQFLFEYFSETQRNKGNFPGRFSGRQFSNSRSEMNVSTLELGDSALYLCASSFGLPTETQYFGPGTRLLVL.

This clonotype appeared a single time. The final CDR3 position lacks the conserved phenylalanine or tryptophan, pointing to a likely read error. It is unclear where the CDR3 begins or ends on the DNA, so no DNA is shown, and the CDR3 is as TCRdb lists it. The gene calls are TRBV6-1 and TRBJ2-4. The germline V gene has CDR1 MNHNS and CDR2 SASEGT. With termini counted, the CDR3 has 13 amino acids. The CDR3 loop is CASSEELENIQYL.